These T cell receptor beta chains were read from a single sample in a study of cytomegalovirus exposure and HLA in healthy donors. Libraries were prepared by immunoSEQ multiplex PCR; TCRdb keeps only in-frame clonotypes and omits some of them. The sample comprises 160,000 or so clones, approximately 80% of which are singletons, and around a tenth rests with the top ten. Sequencing was done on a sample of PBMCs. All receptors derive from a man aged 18 to 30 in good health and CMV-seropositive. Each CDR3 is given with its conserved first and last residue. The D gene is left open where the match is weak. The size field is filled for only some rows; it gives once, few, many or a size class.

j_call d_call clone_size v_call cdr3_nt cdr3_aa
TRBJ2-7 TRBD1 . TRBV5-4 TGTGCCAGCAGCCTGACAGGGGACTCCTACGAGCAGTACTTC CASSLTGDSYEQYF
TRBJ2-7 TRBD2 . TRBV6-5 TGTGCCAGCAGCTCAAATTTAGCGGGAAGATACGAGCAGTACTTC CASSSNLAGRYEQYF
TRBJ2-1 TRBD2 . TRBV7-8 TGTGCCAGCAGCGCCACTAGCGCGGAATACAATGAGCAGTTCTTC CASSATSAEYNEQFF
TRBJ2-3 . . TRBV27 TGTGCCAGCAGTTTCTGGCAGGGGGGCTCCGGTACGCAGTATTTT CASSFWQGGSGTQYF
TRBJ2-7 TRBD1 . TRBV5-6 TGTGCCAGCAGCTTGCTCCAGGGGGAATTCTACGAGCAGTACTTC CASSLLQGEFYEQYF
TRBJ1-1 . . TRBV28 TGTGCCAGCAGTTCCCCCTCCGTGAACACTGAAGCTTTCTTT CASSSPSVNTEAFF
TRBJ2-7 TRBD1 . TRBV5-1 TGCGCCAGCAGCTGGGGCGGGACAGGGGAATCCTACGAGCAGTACTTC CASSWGGTGESYEQYF
TRBJ2-5 . . TRBV13 TGTGCCAGCAGCTTAGCCAGTGGGGGGGCAACCCGGACCCAGTACTTC CASSLASGGATRTQYF
TRBJ2-2 . . TRBV9 TGTGCCAGCAGCCCGCGACAGGCCCAGAACACCGGGGAGCTGTTTTTT CASSPRQAQNTGELFF
TRBJ2-7 . . TRBV6-1 TGTGCCAGCAGTGAAGGGGGCAGTTCAAACTACGAGCAGTACTTC CASSEGGSSNYEQYF
TRBJ2-1 . . TRBV27 TGTGCCAGCAGTTTACTTGGCAGTGAGCAGTTCTTC CASSLLGSEQFF
TRBJ2-7 TRBD2 few TRBV2 TGTGCCAGCAGTGGAAATCAACTTGGGACTAGCGGGAACCTCCCCCACGAGCAGTACTTC CASSGNQLGTSGNLPHEQYF
TRBJ2-1 TRBD2 once TRBV9 TGTGCCAGCAGCCCCACTAGCGGGAGTTACAATGAGCAGTTCTTC CASSPTSGSYNEQFF
TRBJ2-1 TRBD2 . TRBV10-3 TGTGCCATCAGGCGGGAGGGGGGCCCAAACAATGAGCAGTTCTTC CAIRREGGPNNEQFF
TRBJ1-2 TRBD1 . TRBV7-3 TGTGCCAGCAGCCGGGACAGGAACTATGGCTACACCTTC CASSRDRNYGYTF